The clone carrying this TCR beta chain was seen ten or more times. Researchers took RNA transcripts and amplified TCR beta CDR3 regions from them. RT-PCR was first run with HTBI primers, then multiplex PCR in a second round. TCRdb reprocessed the multiplex PCR reads with MiXCR, giving one entry per CDR3 protein. The data contain approximately 500,000 distinct CDR3 sequences, around an eighth of them seen just once; the ten biggest clones take up 9.5% to 10%. This sample stems from a study of Graves' ophthalmopathy and Graves' hyperthyroidism. This CDR3 has 14 amino acids. The germline V gene has CDR1 MNHEY and CDR2 SVGEGT. V was pared by 5 bases and J by 4 bases, with 14 bases between.

Sequencing was performed on blood. This chain joins TRBV6-2 or TRBV6-3 and TRBJ1-1; maybe TRBD1 (6 bases). The TCR comes from a woman in her twenties or thirties with Graves' ophthalmopathy. Here the CDR3 reads CASSEQGGSTEAFF. CDR3 DNA sequence: TGTGCCAGCAGTGAACAGGGTGGGAGCACTGAAGCTTTCTTT.